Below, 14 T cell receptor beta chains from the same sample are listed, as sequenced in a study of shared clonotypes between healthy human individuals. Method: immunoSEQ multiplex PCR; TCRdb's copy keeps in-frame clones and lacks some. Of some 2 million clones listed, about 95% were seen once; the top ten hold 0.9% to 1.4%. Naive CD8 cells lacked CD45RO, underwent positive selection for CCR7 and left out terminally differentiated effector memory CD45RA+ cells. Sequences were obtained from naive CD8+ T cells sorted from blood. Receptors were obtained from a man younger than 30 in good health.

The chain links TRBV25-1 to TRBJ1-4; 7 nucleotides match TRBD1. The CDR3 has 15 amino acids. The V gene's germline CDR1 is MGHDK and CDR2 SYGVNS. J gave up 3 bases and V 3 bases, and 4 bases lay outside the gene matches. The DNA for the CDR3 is TGTGCCAGCAGTGACACAGGGGAGGCTAATGAAAAACTGTTTTTT. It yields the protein CASSDTGEANEKLFF.

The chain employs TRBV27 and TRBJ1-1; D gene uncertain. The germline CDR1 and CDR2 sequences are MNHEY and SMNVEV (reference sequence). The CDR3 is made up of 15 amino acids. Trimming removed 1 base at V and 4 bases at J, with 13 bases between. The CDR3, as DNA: TGTGCCAGCAGTTTATTGGGAGACTGGAGCACTGAAGCTTTCTTT. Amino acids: CASSLLGDWSTEAFF.

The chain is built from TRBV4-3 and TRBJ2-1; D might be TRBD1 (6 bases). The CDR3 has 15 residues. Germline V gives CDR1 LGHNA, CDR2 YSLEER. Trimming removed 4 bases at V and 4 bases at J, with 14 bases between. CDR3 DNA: TGCGCCAGCAGCCTAATCCTACAGGGTTACAATGAGCAGTTCTTC. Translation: CASSLILQGYNEQFF.

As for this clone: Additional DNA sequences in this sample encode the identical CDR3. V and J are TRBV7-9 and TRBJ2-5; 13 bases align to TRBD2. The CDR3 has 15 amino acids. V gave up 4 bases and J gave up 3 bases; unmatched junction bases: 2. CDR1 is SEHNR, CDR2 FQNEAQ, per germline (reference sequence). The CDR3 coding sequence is TGTGCCAGCAGCTCGGGACTAGCGGGAAAAGAGACCCAGTACTTC. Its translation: CASSSGLAGKETQYF.

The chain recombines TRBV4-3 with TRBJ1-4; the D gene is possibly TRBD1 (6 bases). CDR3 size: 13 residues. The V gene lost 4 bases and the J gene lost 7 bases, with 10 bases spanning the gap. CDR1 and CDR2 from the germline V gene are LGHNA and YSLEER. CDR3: CASSRVQGEKLFF. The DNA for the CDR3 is TGCGCCAGCAGCCGGGTACAGGGTGAAAAACTGTTTTTT.

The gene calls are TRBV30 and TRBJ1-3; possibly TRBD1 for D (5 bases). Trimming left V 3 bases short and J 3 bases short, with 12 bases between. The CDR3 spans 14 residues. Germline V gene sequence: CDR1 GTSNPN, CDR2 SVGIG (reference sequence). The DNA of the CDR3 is TGTGCCTGGAGCCCGTGGGGGTTTGGAAACACCATATATTTT. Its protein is CAWSPWGFGNTIYF. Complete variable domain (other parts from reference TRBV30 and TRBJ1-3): SQTIHQWPATLVQPVGSPLSLECTVEGTSNPNLYWYRQAAGRGLQLLFYSVGIGQISSEVPQNLSASRPQDRQFILSSKKLLLSDSGFYLCAWSPWGFGNTIYFGEGSWLTVV.

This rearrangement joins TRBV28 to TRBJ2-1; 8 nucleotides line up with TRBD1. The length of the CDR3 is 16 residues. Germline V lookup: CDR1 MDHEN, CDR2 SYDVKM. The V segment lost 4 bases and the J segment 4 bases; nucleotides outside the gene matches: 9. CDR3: CASSSSPGGTYNEQFF. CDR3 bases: TGTGCCAGCAGTTCGAGTCCAGGGGGCACGTACAATGAGCAGTTCTTC.

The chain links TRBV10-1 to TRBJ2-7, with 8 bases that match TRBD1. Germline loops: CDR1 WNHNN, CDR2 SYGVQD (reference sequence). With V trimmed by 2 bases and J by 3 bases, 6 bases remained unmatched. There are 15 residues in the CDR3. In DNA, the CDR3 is TGCGCCAGCAGTGAGACGACAGGGGATAACTACGAGCAGTACTTC. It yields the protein CASSETTGDNYEQYF.

CDR3 loop: CSACGTGSNTEAFF. DNA of the CDR3: TGCAGCGCCTGCGGGACAGGGTCAAACACTGAAGCTTTCTTT. The gene calls are TRBV29-1 and TRBJ1-1; TRBD1 matches 9 bases. CDR1 and CDR2 (germline): SQVTM, ANQGSEA. The CDR3 has 14 amino acids. Trimming at V came to 7 bases and at J to 2 bases, leaving 8 bases not matched to a gene. Full variable domain (missing parts from reference TRBV29-1 and TRBJ1-1): SAVISQKPSRDICQRGTSLTIQCQVDSQVTMMFWYRQQPGQSLTLIATANQGSEATYESGFVIDKFPISRPNLTFSTLTVSNMSPEDSSIYLCSACGTGSNTEAFFGQGTRLTVV.

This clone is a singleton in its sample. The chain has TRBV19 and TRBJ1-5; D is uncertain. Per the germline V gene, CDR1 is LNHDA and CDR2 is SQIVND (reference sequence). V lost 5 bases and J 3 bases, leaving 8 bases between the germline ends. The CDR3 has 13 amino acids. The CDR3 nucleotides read TGTGCCAGTAGTCCCTGGACCAATCAGCCCCAGCATTTT. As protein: CASSPWTNQPQHF.

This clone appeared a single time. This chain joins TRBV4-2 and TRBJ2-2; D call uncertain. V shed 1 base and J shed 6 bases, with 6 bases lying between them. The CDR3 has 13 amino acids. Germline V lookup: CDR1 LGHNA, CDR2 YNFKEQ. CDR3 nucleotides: TGTGCCAGCAGCCAAGGTTTCTCCGGGGAGCTGTTTTTT. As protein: CASSQGFSGELFF.

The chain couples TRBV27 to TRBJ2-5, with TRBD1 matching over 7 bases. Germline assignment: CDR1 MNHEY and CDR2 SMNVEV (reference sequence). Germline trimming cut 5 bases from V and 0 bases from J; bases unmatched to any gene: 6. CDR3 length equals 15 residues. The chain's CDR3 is CASSSLGQNQETQYF. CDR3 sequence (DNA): TGTGCCAGCAGTAGCCTGGGACAGAACCAAGAGACCCAGTACTTC.

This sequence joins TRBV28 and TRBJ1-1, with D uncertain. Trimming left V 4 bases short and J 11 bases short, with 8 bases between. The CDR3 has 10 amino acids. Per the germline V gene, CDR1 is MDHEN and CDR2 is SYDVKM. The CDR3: CASSSREAFF. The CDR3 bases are TGTGCCAGCAGTTCCCGAGAGGCTTTCTTT.

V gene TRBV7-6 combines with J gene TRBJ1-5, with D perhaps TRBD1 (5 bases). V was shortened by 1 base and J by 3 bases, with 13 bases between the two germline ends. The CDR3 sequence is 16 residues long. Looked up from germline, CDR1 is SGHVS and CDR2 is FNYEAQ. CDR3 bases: TGTGCCAGCAGCTTAGTGTCAGGGTTGGACAATCAGCCCCAGCATTTT. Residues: CASSLVSGLDNQPQHF.